The next 4 T cell receptor beta chains were all read from a single sample in a study of technical replicates of blood from four donors. Generated by immunoSEQ multiplex PCR, the TCRdb table keeps only in-frame clones and is missing some. The repertoire holds some 82,000 clones, with around 94% as singletons. The sample consisted of T cells isolated from PBMCs. These receptors came from a human donor in good health.

This clone was detected a few times. V and J are TRBV19 and TRBJ1-5; 8 bases are shared with TRBD1. The ends lost 6 bases at V and 3 bases at J; junction bases unmatched: 7. This CDR3 region has 15 residues. Germline V CDR1 and CDR2: LNHDA, SQIVND (reference sequence). The CDR3 DNA sequence: TGTGCCAGTAGCCAGGGGACAGGCTTCAATCAGCCCCAGCATTTT. Residues: CASSQGTGFNQPQHF.

The rearrangement joins TRBV30 to TRBJ1-4; tentative D call: TRBD1 (6 bases). Germline lookup yields CDR1 GTSNPN and CDR2 SVGIG (reference sequence). Deletions cut 2 bases from V and 7 bases from J, with 14 bases between. CDR3 size: 14 residues. DNA of the CDR3: TGTGCCTGGAGTCCCCCAGGGGTAATTGAAAAACTGTTTTTT. It yields the protein CAWSPPGVIEKLFF.

This chain joins TRBV6-5 and TRBJ2-7, with 13 bases fitting TRBD2. With V trimmed by 2 bases and J by 6 bases, 7 bases remained unmatched. This CDR3 has 16 residues. Germline V gives CDR1 MNHEY, CDR2 SVGAGI. CDR3 loop: CASSYERTSGSLEQYF. The CDR3 DNA is TGTGCCAGCAGTTACGAACGGACTAGCGGGAGTCTCGAGCAGTACTTC.

This chain links TRBV11-3 with TRBJ1-1; D not certain. This CDR3 region has 13 residues. Germline V CDR1 and CDR2: SGHNT, YENEEA. V shed 1 base and J shed 4 bases, with 7 bases lying between them. CDR3 DNA: TGTGCCAGCAGCTTAGCCTTCGGCACTGAAGCTTTCTTT. This translates into CASSLAFGTEAFF.